The sequence of this TCR beta chain was determined in a study of blood T cell repertoires in COVID-19. Participants classified as exposed had met a COVID-19 case within 2 weeks before study entry. The CDR3 runs 14 residues. The germline V and J ends were trimmed by 4 bases and 1 base, with 12 bases remaining between them. Germline CDR1 reads SQVTM; CDR2 reads ANQGSEA. The assay was immunoSEQ multiplex PCR, and TCRdb's table has in-frame clones only and misses some. The repertoire holds some 190,000 clones, with 84% as singletons. This TCR derives from a woman aged 30 to 39 who had been exposed to COVID-19. The chain is built from TRBV29-1 and TRBJ2-3, with D perhaps matching TRBD2 (7 bases). The specimen was PBMCs or T cells enriched from blood (not recorded which). CDR3 amino acids: CSVVRGGGTDTQYF. As DNA, the CDR3 is TGCAGCGTTGTACGAGGGGGGGGCACAGATACGCAGTATTTT.